The rows below give T cell receptor beta chains drawn from one sample of a study of post-analysis software for immune sequencing data. TCRdb reprocessed the PCR reads via MiXCR and lists one record per CDR3 protein. The top ten clones hold 12% of a sample with hundreds of thousands of distinct CDR3 sequences, 45% of them seen once. The sequenced sample was blood. The receptors originated from a girl between 10 and 17 years old with multiple sclerosis. Each CDR3 is given without its conserved first and last residue. Each record gives: J gene, clone size, D gene, V gene, CDR3 protein. A D gene is named only where the DNA matches it firmly. Clone size is shown for a subset of rows, as once, few, many or a class of expanded clone.

TRBJ1-5	.	TRBD1	TRBV19	ASSMDRSNQPQH
TRBJ2-7	.	.	TRBV2	ASTLRDGTYEQY
TRBJ2-7	.	TRBD1	TRBV9	ASSVAPGQSTYEQY
TRBJ2-3	.	.	TRBV10-3	AISDGLALTDTQY
TRBJ2-3	.	TRBD2	TRBV28	ASSFTLAGVADTQY
TRBJ1-4	.	.	TRBV12-3/TRBV12-4	ASSQNGGSATNEKRF
TRBJ1-5	.	.	TRBV5-1	ASSLNGEASNQPQH
TRBJ1-2	.	.	TRBV5-5	ASSSEGLRDYGYT
TRBJ2-7	.	.	TRBV20-1	SALSGPHNEQY
TRBJ2-1	few	TRBD2	TRBV2	ASRDGLAAYNEQF
TRBJ2-5	.	.	TRBV24-1	ATSEEYLETQY
TRBJ2-3	.	TRBD2	TRBV7-3	ASTLDRGDTDTQY
TRBJ2-1	.	.	TRBV12-3/TRBV12-4	ASTWVDEQF
TRBJ2-1	few	.	TRBV7-3	ASSFRPNMGIYNEQF
TRBJ2-1	.	.	TRBV7-2	ASSPADYYNEQF
TRBJ1-4	.	.	TRBV20-1	SARAGNSQVELF
TRBJ2-7	.	.	TRBV7-2	ASRGDKSYEQY
TRBJ2-7	.	TRBD2	TRBV12-3/TRBV12-4	ASSLSAGVVEQY
TRBJ1-5	.	.	TRBV28	ASSSQNSNQPQH
TRBJ2-7	few	TRBD1	TRBV29-1	SVVDRGSAYEQY
TRBJ2-3	.	TRBD1	TRBV10-3	AISGYSEDRGLTDTQY
TRBJ2-3	.	.	TRBV28	ASRRGRAFVDTQY
TRBJ2-7	many	TRBD1	TRBV4-1	ASSQALQGEYEQY
TRBJ2-7	.	TRBD2	TRBV5-1	ASSEGLAALYEQY
TRBJ2-7	.	TRBD1	TRBV4-2	ASSQDRGQYEQY
TRBJ2-3	.	TRBD1	TRBV12-3/TRBV12-4	ASIGQDTDTQY
TRBJ2-1	.	.	TRBV27	ASSSPRTSNEQF
TRBJ2-7	.	.	TRBV29-1	SVEAGSYEQY
TRBJ2-1	.	.	TRBV12-3/TRBV12-4	ASSLDGRSNNEQF
TRBJ2-5	.	.	TRBV7-9	ASRGTGQETQY
TRBJ2-7	.	TRBD1	TRBV7-2	ASSLVRQGYEQY
TRBJ2-3	.	.	TRBV9	ASSVDSPDTQY
TRBJ2-4	few	TRBD1	TRBV6-2/TRBV6-3	ASSDRGNIQY
TRBJ2-5	once	TRBD2	TRBV5-1	ASRTGTSDVGTQY
TRBJ1-1	once	TRBD1	TRBV28	ASSLWDRGDLMNTEAF
TRBJ1-1	.	TRBD1	TRBV27	ASSPGGQGCTEAF
TRBJ1-1	.	.	TRBV28	ASSFSSTEAF
TRBJ2-2	.	TRBD2	TRBV11-2	ASSTAGGLGELF
TRBJ1-6	.	.	TRBV5-1	ASSSDSLGNSPLH
TRBJ2-1	.	TRBD2	TRBV7-9	ASSLVLAGGPSEQF
TRBJ2-1	.	.	TRBV5-1	ASSRPQGSYNEQF
TRBJ1-1	.	.	TRBV28	AVLGGGGDEAF
TRBJ2-5	.	TRBD2	TRBV5-1	ASSQTSGQETQY
TRBJ1-5	.	.	TRBV2	ASSPAESNQPQH
TRBJ2-5	.	.	TRBV9	ASSESGMYQETQY
TRBJ2-1	few	TRBD2	TRBV20-1	SAMPGGKAYNEQF
TRBJ2-7	many	.	TRBV18	ASSPTGPEGYEQY
TRBJ2-3	.	.	TRBV12-3/TRBV12-4	ASSFSGASTDTQY
TRBJ1-5	.	.	TRBV6-5	ASSLTGIVTNQPQH
TRBJ2-3	few	TRBD2	TRBV7-2	ASSSRTSGSLDTQY
TRBJ1-2	.	TRBD1	TRBV6-6	ASIEGGTGLVDGYT
TRBJ1-4	once	.	TRBV5-1	ASSHQVSGDNEKLF
TRBJ1-2	few	.	TRBV12-3/TRBV12-4	ASSYPGLGEDYGYT
TRBJ1-5	.	.	TRBV6-5	ASSYRRENQPQH
TRBJ2-6	.	.	TRBV15	ATSRDRGTGANVLT
TRBJ2-2	few	.	TRBV9	ASSPSLRRRGAGELF
TRBJ2-1	few	.	TRBV5-1	ASGASGGYNEQF